This entry is about one T cell receptor beta chain. This clone has only one observation. Its antigen has not been determined. Within one base of it there is no much larger clone, and no base qualities were kept. Including the terminal cysteine and phenylalanine, the CDR3 comprises 16 residues. Only CDR3 DNA remains: 48 bases, in frame from the first base. V lost 0 bases and J lost 4 bases; the stretch between them is 15 bases long. This record belongs to a study of shared T cell receptors in the human thymus (dated by TCRdb to the early 2020s). Study-level background: The study investigated the way shared, self-reactive T-cell receptor alpha chains are produced in the human thymus.

Preparation of the library involved the immunoSEQ multiplex PCR assay. The immuneACCESS repertoire file appears here via TCRdb, limited to in-frame rearrangements. These files lack a portion of the clones; in checked studies, under half of the deficit traces to unresolved V genes, and the cause of the others is not known. In this sample the table shows around 730,000 clones, around 85% of which occur a single time. 0.008% to 0.011% of the sample is taken by the ten largest. This same sample was also part of a study on human thymus T cells. The second study's paper adds: The donors were immunologically healthy infants in Finland who had open corrective cardiac surgery for congenital heart defects. The thymus tissue came from surgical resects taken out during corrective cardiac surgery. V and J gene segment usage appeared biased in both thymic and peripheral blood repertoires. The related research found that thymic TCR repertoires overlapped highly between unrelated individuals. The study characterized TCR alpha and beta repertoires from fewer than 10 infant thymus samples and a few related peripheral blood samples. The cohort included more than 5 male and a couple of female infants, with donor ages spanning 7 to 244 days. After being mechanically released from the tissue, thymocytes were kept at -70 degrees C in pellets of about 8.5-32 million cells. A QIAsymphony instrument was used to extract genomic DNA from the frozen cell pellets. The immunoSEQ multiplex PCR assay was used to amplify the TCRB and TCRAD loci from a standardized amount of quality-controlled genomic DNA. Amplicons spanned the V(D)J region at a length sufficient to cover the CDR3 and identify V and J genes. The commercial immunoSEQ service was used to sequence amplicons on an Illumina platform. Corrections for primer bias and sequencing errors followed previously described methods, while TCRAD and TCRB definitions were based on the IMGT database. The repertoires were analysed using immunoSEQ Analyzer 3.0 and VDJTools for basic statistics, V/J segment usage, diversity estimates, rarefaction and pairwise overlap. Diversity was estimated using the Chao1, ChaoE, Efron-Thisted, Shannon and inverse Simpson indices, and was also estimated on datasets down-sampled to the size of the smallest sample. For repertoire overlap, CDR3 nucleotide sequence, V gene and J gene had to match strictly, and clustering was done by Jaccard-based multidimensional scaling. On average, about 800,000 unique TCRB clonotypes were obtained from thymus samples, compared with approximately 82,000 from blood samples.

The V and J segments used are TRBV23-1 and TRBJ1-1, with an unclear D gene assignment. TRBV23-1 is classed as an ORF, of uncertain function. Material: thymocytes. The source is a girl under two years old with a congenital heart defect. Donor details come from another sample of the same person, matched by shared clones. Here the CDR3 is given as CASSQSNILAGTEAFF. The nucleotide sequence is given as TGCGCCAGCAGTCAATCGAATATCCTGGCGGGCACTGAAGCTTTCTTT.